This T cell receptor (beta chain) originates from a study of shared clonotypes between healthy human individuals. The CDR3 runs 12 residues. Looked up from germline, CDR1 is SGHNT and CDR2 is YYREEE (reference sequence). Trimming cost V 4 bases and J 10 bases, with 12 bases left between them. The data were produced by immunoSEQ multiplex PCR, yet TCRdb's version contains in-frame clones alone and is incomplete. In the table there are some 2,500,000 clones, more than 85% of which are singletons. V usage is TRBV5-4 and J usage is TRBJ2-1; D is possibly TRBD1 (6 bases). The specimen sequenced was naive CD4+ T cells from PBMCs. Subset denoted: CD45RA+ positively selected. The receptor comes from a man between 18 and 35 years old in good health. Some clones in this sample may be carry-over from other donors' samples. The CDR3 DNA follows: TGTGCCAGCAGCCACAGGGTAGGGGAGCAGTTCTTC. Protein: CASSHRVGEQFF.